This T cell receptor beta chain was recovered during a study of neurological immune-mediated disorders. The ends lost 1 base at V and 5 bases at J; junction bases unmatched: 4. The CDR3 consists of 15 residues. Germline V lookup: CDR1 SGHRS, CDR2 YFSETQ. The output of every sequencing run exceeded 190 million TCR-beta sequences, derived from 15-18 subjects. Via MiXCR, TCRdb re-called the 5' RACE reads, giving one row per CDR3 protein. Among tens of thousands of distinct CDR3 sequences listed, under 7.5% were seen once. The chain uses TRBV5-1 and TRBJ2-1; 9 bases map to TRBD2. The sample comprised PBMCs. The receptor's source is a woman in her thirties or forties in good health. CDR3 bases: TGCGCCAGCAGCTTGCTCGGACTAGCGAACAATGAGCAGTTCTTC. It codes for CASSLLGLANNEQFF.